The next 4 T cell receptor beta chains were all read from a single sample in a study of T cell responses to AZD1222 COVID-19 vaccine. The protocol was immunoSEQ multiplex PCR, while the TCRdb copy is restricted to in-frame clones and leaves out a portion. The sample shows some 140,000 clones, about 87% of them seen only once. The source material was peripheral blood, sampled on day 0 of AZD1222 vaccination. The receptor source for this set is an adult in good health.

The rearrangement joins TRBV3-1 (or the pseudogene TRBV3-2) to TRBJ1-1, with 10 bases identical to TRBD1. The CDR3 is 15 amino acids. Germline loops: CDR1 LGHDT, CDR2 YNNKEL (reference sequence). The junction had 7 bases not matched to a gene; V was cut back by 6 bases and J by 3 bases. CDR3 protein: CASRKTGGVDTEAFF. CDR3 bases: TGTGCCAGCAGAAAGACAGGGGGCGTTGACACTGAAGCTTTCTTT.

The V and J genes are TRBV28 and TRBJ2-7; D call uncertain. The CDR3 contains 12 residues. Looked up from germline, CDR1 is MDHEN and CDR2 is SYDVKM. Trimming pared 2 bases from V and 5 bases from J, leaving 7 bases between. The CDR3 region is CASSLRIHEQYF. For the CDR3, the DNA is TGTGCCAGCAGTTTAAGAATCCACGAGCAGTACTTC.

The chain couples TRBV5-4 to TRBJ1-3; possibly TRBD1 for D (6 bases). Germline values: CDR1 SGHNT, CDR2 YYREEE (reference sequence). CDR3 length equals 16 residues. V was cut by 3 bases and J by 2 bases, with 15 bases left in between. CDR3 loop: CASSSGRDRTGNTIYF. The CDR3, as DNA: TGTGCCAGCAGCTCGGGAAGAGACAGGACTGGAAACACCATATATTTT.

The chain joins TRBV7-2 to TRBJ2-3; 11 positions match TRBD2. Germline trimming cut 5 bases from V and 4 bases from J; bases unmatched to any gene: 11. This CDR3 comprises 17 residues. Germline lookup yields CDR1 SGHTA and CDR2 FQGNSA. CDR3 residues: CASSPSDSGGDADTQYF. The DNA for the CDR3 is TGTGCCAGCAGCCCCTCAGATAGCGGGGGGGACGCAGATACGCAGTATTTT.